This T cell receptor (beta chain) was recovered during a study of T cells in Graves' hyperthyroidism and ophthalmopathy. The PBMCs were taken from less than 11 ml of fresh peripheral blood. The CDR3 has 14 amino acids. Trimming cost V 1 base and J 7 bases; bases outside gene matches: 5. Looked up from germline, CDR1 is SGHTA and CDR2 is FQGNSA. RNA transcripts were the template for amplifying TCR beta CDR3 regions. RT-PCR in the first round (using the HTBI primer set) targeted the TCR CDR3. TCRdb recomputed calls from the multiplex PCR reads with MiXCR, one row per CDR3 protein. The repertoire holds some 400,000 distinct CDR3 sequences, with roughly 12% as singletons. This clonotype was counted only a few times.

This chain joins TRBV7-2 and TRBJ1-2; the match to TRBD1 covers 8 bases. This TCR came from a man aged 25 to 40 with Graves' hyperthyroidism that later progressed to Graves' ophthalmopathy. The sequenced material came from blood. The CDR3 sequence: CASSLVGQGGGYTF. Written as DNA, the CDR3 is TGTGCCAGCAGCTTAGTAGGACAGGGAGGTGGCTACACCTTC.